This T cell receptor beta chain comes out of a study of technical replicates of blood from several donors. TCRdb keeps only in-frame clones here, not all; method: immunoSEQ multiplex PCR. The data hold tens of thousands of clones, with 90% to 95% observed a single time. Germline values: CDR1 LNHDA, CDR2 SQIVND (reference sequence). This CDR3 has 15 amino acids. With 3 bases removed from V and 8 bases from J, the gap between germline ends came to 17 bases. This chain joins TRBV19 and TRBJ2-1; D might be TRBD1 (6 bases). The TCR sequence derives from a human donor in good health. Some clones in this sample may be carry-over from other donors' samples. Sequencing used PBMCs. This CDR3 is CASSMQGLGSDEQFF. Here the CDR3 DNA reads TGTGCCAGTAGTATGCAGGGGCTAGGTTCAGATGAGCAGTTCTTC. Supplemented by reference TRBV19 and TRBJ2-1, the full variable domain reads DGGITQSPKYLFRKEGQNVTLSCEQNLNHDAMYWYRQDPGQGLRLIYYSQIVNDFQKGDIAEGYSVSREKKESFPLTVTSAQKNPTAFYLCASSMQGLGSDEQFFGPGTRLTVL.